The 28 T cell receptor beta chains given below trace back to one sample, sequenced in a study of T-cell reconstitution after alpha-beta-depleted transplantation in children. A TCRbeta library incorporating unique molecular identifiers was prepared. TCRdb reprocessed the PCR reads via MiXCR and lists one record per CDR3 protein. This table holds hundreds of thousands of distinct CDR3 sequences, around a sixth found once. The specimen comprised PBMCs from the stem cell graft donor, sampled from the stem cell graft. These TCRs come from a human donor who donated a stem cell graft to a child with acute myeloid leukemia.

CDR3 residues: CASSPPLLGGSTDTQYF. CDR3 coding DNA: TGTGCCAGCAGCCCCCCGCTTTTGGGCGGCAGCACAGATACGCAGTATTTT. The chain combines TRBV9 with TRBJ2-3; no definite D call. Trimming shortened V by 4 bases and J by 0 bases, and 18 bases separated the two germline ends. This CDR3 comprises 17 residues. Per the germline V gene, CDR1 is SGDLS and CDR2 is YYNGEE. The full variable domain, in which reference TRBV9 and TRBJ2-3 provide the parts outside the CDR3, is DSGVTQTPKHLITATGQRVTLRCSPRSGDLSVYWYQQSLDQGLQFLIQYYNGEERAKGNILERFSAQQFPDLHSELNLSSLELGDSALYFCASSPPLLGGSTDTQYFGPGTRLTVL.

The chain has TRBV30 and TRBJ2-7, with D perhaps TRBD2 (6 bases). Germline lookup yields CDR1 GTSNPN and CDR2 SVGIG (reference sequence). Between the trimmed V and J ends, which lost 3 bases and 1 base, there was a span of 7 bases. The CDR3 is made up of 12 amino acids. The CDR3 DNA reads TGTGCCTGGAGCAGCGGGTCCTACGAGCAGTACTTC. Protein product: CAWSSGSYEQYF.

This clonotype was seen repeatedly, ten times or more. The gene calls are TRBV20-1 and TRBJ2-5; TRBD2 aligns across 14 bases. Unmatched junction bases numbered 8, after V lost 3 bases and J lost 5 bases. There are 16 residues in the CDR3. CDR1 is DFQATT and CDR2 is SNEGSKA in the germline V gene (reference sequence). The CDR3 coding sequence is TGCAGTGCTAGCTCGAGACTAGCGGGGGGGTTTGAGACCCAGTACTTC. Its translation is CSASSRLAGGFETQYF.

CDR3 in amino acids: CASNLKLYPGQNTGELFF. The CDR3 DNA follows: TGTGCCAGCAACCTGAAACTGTACCCGGGTCAGAACACCGGGGAGCTGTTTTTT. V is TRBV27 and J is TRBJ2-2; D remains unclear. Germline CDR1 reads MNHEY; CDR2 reads SMNVEV (reference sequence). The V gene lost 7 bases and the J gene lost 1 base, with 22 bases spanning the gap. The CDR3 totals 18 residues.

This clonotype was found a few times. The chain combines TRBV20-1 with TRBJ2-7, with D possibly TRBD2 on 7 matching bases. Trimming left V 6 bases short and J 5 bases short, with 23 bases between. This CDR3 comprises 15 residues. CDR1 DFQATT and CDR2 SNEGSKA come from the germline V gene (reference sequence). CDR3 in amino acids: CSAAPPGGGPDEQYF. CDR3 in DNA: TGCAGTGCCGCACCTCCTGGGGGGGGCCCTGACGAGCAGTACTTC.

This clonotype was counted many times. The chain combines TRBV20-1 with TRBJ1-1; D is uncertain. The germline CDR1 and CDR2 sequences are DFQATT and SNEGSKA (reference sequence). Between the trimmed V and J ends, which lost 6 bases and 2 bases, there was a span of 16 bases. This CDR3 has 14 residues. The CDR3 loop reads CSAHAGSFNTEAFF. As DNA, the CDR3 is TGCAGTGCACACGCCGGGAGTTTTAACACTGAAGCTTTCTTT.

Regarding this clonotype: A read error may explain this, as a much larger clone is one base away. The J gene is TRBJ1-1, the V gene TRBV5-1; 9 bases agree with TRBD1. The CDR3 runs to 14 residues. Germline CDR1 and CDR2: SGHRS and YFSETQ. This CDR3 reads CASGQGRMNTKAFF. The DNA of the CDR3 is TGCGCCAGTGGACAGGGGAGGATGAACACTAAAGCTTTCTTT.

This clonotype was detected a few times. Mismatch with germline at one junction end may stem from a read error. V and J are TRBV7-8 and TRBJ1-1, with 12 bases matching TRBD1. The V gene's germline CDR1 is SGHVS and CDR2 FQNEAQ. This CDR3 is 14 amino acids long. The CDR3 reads CASSLWNRDRGLRF. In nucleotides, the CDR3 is TGTGCCAGCAGCTTATGGAACCGGGACAGGGGGCTTCGGTTT.

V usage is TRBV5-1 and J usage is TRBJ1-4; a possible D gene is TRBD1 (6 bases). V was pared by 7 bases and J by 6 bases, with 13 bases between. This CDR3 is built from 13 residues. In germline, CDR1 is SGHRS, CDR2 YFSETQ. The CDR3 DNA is TGCGCCAGCCGACGGGGGGCGGATGAAAAACTGTTTTTT. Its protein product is CASRRGADEKLFF. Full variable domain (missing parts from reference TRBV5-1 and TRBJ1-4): KAGVTQTPRYLIKTRGQQVTLSCSPISGHRSVSWYQQTPGQGLQFLFEYFSETQRNKGNFPGRFSGRQFSNSRSEMNVSTLELGDSALYLCASRRGADEKLFFGSGTQLSVL.

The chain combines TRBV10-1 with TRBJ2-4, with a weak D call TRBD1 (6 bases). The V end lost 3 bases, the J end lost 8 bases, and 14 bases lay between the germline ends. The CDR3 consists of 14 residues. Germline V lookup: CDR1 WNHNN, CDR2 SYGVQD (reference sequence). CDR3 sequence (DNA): TGCGCCAGCAGTGAAGGACAGTCTAAAGACATTCAGTACTTC. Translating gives CASSEGQSKDIQYF.

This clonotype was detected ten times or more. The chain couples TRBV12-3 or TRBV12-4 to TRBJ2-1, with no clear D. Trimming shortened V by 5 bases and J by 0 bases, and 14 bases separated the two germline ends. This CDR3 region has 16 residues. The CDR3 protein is CASSLSSRSSYNEQFF. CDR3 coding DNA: TGTGCCAGCAGTCTCTCGAGTCGGAGCTCCTACAATGAGCAGTTCTTC.

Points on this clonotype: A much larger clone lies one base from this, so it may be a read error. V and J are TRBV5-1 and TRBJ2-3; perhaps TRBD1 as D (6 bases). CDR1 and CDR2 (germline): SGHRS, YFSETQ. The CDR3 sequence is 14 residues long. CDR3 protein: CASSPLGAGDTQNF. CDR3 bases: TGCGCCAGCAGCCCTTTGGGGGCAGGGGATACGCAGAATTTT.

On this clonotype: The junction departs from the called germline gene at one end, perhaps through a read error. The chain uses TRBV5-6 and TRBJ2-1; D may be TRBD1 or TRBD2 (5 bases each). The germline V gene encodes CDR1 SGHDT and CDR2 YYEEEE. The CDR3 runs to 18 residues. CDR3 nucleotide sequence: TGTGCCAGCAGCTTGGAAAGGGACCTAAATCCCCTACGCAATCAGCAGTTCTTC. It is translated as CASSLERDLNPLRNQQFF.

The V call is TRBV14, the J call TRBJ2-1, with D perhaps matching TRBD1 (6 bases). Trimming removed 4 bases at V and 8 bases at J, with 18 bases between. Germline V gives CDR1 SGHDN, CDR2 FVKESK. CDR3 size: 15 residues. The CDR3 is CASSPLQGKGYEQFF. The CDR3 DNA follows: TGTGCCAGCAGCCCATTACAGGGAAAAGGTTATGAGCAGTTCTTC. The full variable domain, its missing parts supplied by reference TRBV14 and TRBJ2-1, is EAGVTQFPSHSVIEKGQTVTLRCDPISGHDNLYWYRRVMGKEIKFLLHFVKESKQDESGMPNNRFLAERTGGTYSTLKVQPAELEDSGVYFCASSPLQGKGYEQFFGPGTRLTVL.

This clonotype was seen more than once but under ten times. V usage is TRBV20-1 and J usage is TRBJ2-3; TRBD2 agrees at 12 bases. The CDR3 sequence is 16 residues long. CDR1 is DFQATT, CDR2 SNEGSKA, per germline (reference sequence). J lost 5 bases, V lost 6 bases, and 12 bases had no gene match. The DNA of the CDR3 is TGCAGTGCAACCTCACCTAGCGGGGGGGTGGGAGATACGCAGTATTTT. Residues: CSATSPSGGVGDTQYF.

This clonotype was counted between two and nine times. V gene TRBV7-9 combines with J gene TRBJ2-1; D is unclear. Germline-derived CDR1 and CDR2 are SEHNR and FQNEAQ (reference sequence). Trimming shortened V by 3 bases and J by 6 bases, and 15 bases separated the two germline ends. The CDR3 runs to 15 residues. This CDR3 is CASSFPNIGFNEQFF. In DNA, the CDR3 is TGTGCCAGCAGCTTTCCCAATATAGGGTTCAATGAGCAGTTCTTC.

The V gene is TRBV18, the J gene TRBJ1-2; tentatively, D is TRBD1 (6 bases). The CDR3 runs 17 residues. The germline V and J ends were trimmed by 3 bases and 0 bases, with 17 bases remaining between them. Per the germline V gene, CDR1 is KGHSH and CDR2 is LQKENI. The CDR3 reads CASSPPTGEDSNYGYTF. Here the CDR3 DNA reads TGTGCCAGCTCACCGCCGACAGGAGAGGATTCTAACTATGGCTACACCTTC.

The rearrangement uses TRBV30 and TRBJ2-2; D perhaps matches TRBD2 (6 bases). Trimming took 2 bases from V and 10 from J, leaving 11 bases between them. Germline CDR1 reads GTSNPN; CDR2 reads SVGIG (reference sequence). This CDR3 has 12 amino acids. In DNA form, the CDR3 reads TGTGCCTGGAGTTGGGGGGAGGAGGAGCTGTTTTTT. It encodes CAWSWGEEELFF.

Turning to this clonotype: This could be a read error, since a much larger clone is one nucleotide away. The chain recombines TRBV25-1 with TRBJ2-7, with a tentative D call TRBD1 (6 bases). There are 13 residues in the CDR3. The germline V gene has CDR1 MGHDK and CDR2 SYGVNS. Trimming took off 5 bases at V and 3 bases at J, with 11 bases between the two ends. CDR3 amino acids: CASSPGQIYEQYV. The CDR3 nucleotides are TGTGCCAGCAGTCCCGGACAGATCTACGAGCAGTACGTC.

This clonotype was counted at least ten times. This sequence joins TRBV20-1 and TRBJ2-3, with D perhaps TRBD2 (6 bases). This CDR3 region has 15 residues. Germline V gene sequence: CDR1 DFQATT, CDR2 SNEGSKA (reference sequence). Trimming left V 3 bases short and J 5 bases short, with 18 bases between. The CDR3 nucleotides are TGCAGTGCTAGGCGGGACCTAGCCGGGGGAGATACGCAGTATTTT. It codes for CSARRDLAGGDTQYF.

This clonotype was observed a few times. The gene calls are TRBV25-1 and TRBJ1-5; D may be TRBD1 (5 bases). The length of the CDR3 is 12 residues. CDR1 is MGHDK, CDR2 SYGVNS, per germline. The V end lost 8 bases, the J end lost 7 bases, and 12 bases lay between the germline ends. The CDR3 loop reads CASADSGQPQHF. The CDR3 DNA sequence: TGTGCCAGCGCGGACTCAGGGCAGCCCCAGCATTTT. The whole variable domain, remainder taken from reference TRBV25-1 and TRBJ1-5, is EADIYQTPRYLVIGTGKKITLECSQTMGHDKMYWYQQDPGMELHLIHYSYGVNSTEKGDLSSESTVSRIRTEHFPLTLESARPSHTSQYLCASADSGQPQHFGDGTRLSIL.

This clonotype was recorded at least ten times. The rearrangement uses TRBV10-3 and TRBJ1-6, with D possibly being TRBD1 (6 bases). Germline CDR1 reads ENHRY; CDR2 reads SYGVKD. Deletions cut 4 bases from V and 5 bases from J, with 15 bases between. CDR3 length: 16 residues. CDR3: CAISGDNSGDNSPLHF. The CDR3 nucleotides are TGTGCCATCAGTGGGGACAACTCGGGCGATAATTCACCCCTCCACTTT.

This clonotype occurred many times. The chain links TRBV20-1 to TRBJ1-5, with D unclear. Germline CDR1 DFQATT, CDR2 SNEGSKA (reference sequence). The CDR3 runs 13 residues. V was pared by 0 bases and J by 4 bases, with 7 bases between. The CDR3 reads CSARDSGNQPQHF. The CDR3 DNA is TGCAGTGCTAGAGATTCGGGGAATCAGCCCCAGCATTTT.

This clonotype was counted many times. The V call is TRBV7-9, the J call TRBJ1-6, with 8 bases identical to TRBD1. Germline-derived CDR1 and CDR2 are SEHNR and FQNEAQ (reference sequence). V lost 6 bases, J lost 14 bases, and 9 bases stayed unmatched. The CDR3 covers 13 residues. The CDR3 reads CASSSGTGNSLHF. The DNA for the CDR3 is TGTGCCAGCAGTTCCGGGACAGGAAATTCCCTCCACTTT.

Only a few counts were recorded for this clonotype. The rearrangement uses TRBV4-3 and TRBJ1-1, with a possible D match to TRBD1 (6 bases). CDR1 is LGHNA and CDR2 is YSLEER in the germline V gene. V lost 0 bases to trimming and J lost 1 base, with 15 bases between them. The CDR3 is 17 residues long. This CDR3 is CASSQDGQGHGNTEAFF. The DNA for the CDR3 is TGCGCCAGCAGCCAAGATGGTCAGGGGCATGGGAACACTGAAGCTTTCTTT.

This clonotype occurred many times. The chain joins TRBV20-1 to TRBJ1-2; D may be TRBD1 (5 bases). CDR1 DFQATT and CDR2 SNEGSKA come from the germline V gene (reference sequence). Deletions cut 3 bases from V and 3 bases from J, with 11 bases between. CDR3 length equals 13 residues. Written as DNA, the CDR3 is TGCAGTGCTAGGGACACATCTGACTATGGCTACACCTTC. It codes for CSARDTSDYGYTF.

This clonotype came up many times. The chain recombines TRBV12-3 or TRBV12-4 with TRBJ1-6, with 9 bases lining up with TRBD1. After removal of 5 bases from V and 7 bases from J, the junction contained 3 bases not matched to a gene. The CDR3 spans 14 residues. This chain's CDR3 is CASSEGQGNSPLHF. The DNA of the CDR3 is TGTGCCAGCAGTGAGGGACAGGGAAATTCACCCCTCCACTTT.

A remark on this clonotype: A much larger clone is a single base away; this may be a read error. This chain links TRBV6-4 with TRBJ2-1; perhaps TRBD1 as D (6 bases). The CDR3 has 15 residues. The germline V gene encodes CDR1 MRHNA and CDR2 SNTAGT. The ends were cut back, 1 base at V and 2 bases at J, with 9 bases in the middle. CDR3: CASSDLGGPYNEQFF. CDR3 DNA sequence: TGTGCCAGCAGTGACTTAGGGGGACCCTACAATGAGCAGTTCTTC.